Listed here are 19 T cell receptor beta chains from one sample, sequenced in a study of blood T cells in healthy people across ages (dated by TCRdb to about 2015). The library relied on 5' RACE. Instrument on record: Illumina HiSeq 2500. A second roughly 7 to 11 cycle PCR used a sample-barcoded 5' primer and a J-beta primer mix. The public reads were quality trimmed at Q25 with fastp and then assembled into clones with MiXCR by TCRdb, keeping productive beta chains. Every distinct CDR3 protein forms one entry, paired with its most common genes and DNA. The sample table contains more than 1,400,000 distinct CDR3 sequences; only one count was recorded for about 43% of them. Of the sample, less than 8% is held by the ten largest clones. The source material was blood. Receptor source: a woman under 30 in good health.

The J gene is TRBJ1-2, the V gene TRBV2; a possible D gene is TRBD1 (6 bases). Trimming removed 5 bases from V and 8 bases from J, with 12 bases in between. The CDR3 loop spans 12 amino acids. The germline gives CDR1 SNHLY, CDR2 FYNNEI. CDR3 nucleotides: TGTGCCAGCAGTCGGGGGCTGGACGGCTACACCTTC. As protein: CASSRGLDGYTF. Complete variable domain (other parts from reference TRBV2 and TRBJ1-2): EPEVTQTPSHQVTQMGQEVILRCVPISNHLYFYWYRQILGQKVEFLVSFYNNEISEKSEIFDDQFSVERPDGSNFTLKIRSTKLEDSAMYFCASSRGLDGYTFGSGTRLTVV.

The chain links TRBV20-1 to TRBJ2-7, with D unresolved. Germline loops: CDR1 DFQATT, CDR2 SNEGSKA (reference sequence). V lost 7 bases, J lost 0 bases, and 7 bases lay in between. The CDR3 consists of 11 residues. CDR3 DNA: TGCAGTGGCCGGTCCTCCTACGAGCAGTACTTC. It encodes CSGRSSYEQYF.

The chain joins TRBV4-1 to TRBJ2-2; TRBD1 might be the D (6 bases). CDR3 length equals 15 residues. Trimming stripped 0 bases from V and 4 bases from J, with 9 bases between. Germline loops: CDR1 MGHRA, CDR2 YSYEKL. The CDR3 DNA reads as TGCGCCAGCAGCCAAGACTGGGGGCTCACCGGGGAGCTGTTTTTT. Translating gives CASSQDWGLTGELFF.

This chain connects TRBV12-3 or TRBV12-4 to TRBJ2-1; 9 bases agree with TRBD2. The J call may not be correct, given that the DNA end is closer to TRBJ2-7. CDR3 length: 17 amino acids. The CDR3 is CASRYNSGGFSYNEQYF. CDR3 DNA sequence: TGTGCCAGCAGATATAATAGCGGGGGATTCTCCTACAATGAGCAGTACTTC.

This chain connects TRBV7-9 to TRBJ2-3; 7 bases match TRBD2. Germline CDR1 reads SEHNR; CDR2 reads FQNEAQ (reference sequence). V lost 8 bases, J lost 2 bases, and 13 bases stayed unmatched. CDR3 length: 16 amino acids. The CDR3 spells CASSHTQRGLTDTQYF. CDR3 nucleotides: TGTGCCAGCTCCCACACGCAGCGGGGACTCACAGATACGCAGTATTTT. The full variable domain, rest sourced from reference TRBV7-9 and TRBJ2-3, is DTGVSQNPRHKITKRGQNVTFRCDPISEHNRLYWYRQTLGQGPEFLTYFQNEAQLEKSRLLSDRFSAERPKGSFSTLEIQRTEQGDSAMYLCASSHTQRGLTDTQYFGPGTRLTVL.

Ten or more counts support this clonotype. The chain employs TRBV20-1 and TRBJ2-1, with D tentatively TRBD2 (7 bases). V was cut by 0 bases and J by 3 bases, with 18 bases left in between. CDR1 DFQATT and CDR2 SNEGSKA come from the germline V gene (reference sequence). The CDR3 consists of 17 residues. Here the CDR3 reads CSARDPGGGGGYNEQFF. The CDR3 DNA follows: TGCAGTGCTAGAGACCCTGGTGGGGGAGGGGGCTACAATGAGCAGTTCTTC.

This clonotype came up a few times. This rearrangement joins TRBV12-3 or TRBV12-4 to TRBJ1-2, with D possibly being TRBD1 (6 bases). The CDR3 loop spans 14 amino acids. The V gene lost 6 bases and the J gene lost 8 bases, with 19 bases spanning the gap. The DNA of the CDR3 is TGTGCCAGCAGGGGAAGGGGGTGGAGGGACGGCTACACCTTC. As protein: CASRGRGWRDGYTF.

The chain is built from TRBV7-9 and TRBJ2-1; possible D gene TRBD1, 6 bases. Trimming removed 5 bases at V and 3 bases at J, with 14 bases between. CDR1 SEHNR and CDR2 FQNEAQ come from the germline V gene (reference sequence). The CDR3 runs 15 residues. The CDR3 here is CASSLQGRLYNEQFF. For the CDR3, the DNA is TGTGCCAGCAGCCTTCAGGGGCGACTCTACAATGAGCAGTTCTTC.

CDR3 sequence reads: CASSLPGPSRTDSYEQYF. As DNA, the CDR3 is TGTGCCAGCAGCTTACCCGGCCCTTCCAGGACTGACTCCTACGAGCAGTACTTC. The gene calls are TRBV7-9 and TRBJ2-7; maybe TRBD2 (5 bases). The CDR3 sequence is 18 residues long. The ends were cut back, 2 bases at V and 0 bases at J, with 20 bases in the middle. Germline CDR1 reads SEHNR; CDR2 reads FQNEAQ (reference sequence).

As for this clonotype: At one boundary the junction diverges from the germline segment, which might be a read error. The rearrangement links TRBV7-7 to TRBJ2-2; TRBD1 agrees at 7 bases. The CDR3 is made up of 17 amino acids. Germline V gene lookup returns CDR1 SSHAT and CDR2 FNYEAQ (reference sequence). The CDR3: CASSPVPGRGITGELFF. CDR3 bases: TGTGCTAGCAGCCCTGTTCCCGGCAGGGGGATCACCGGGGAGCTGTTTTTT.

The V gene is TRBV5-5, the J gene TRBJ2-2; a possible D gene is TRBD1 (6 bases). CDR1 SGHKS and CDR2 YYEKEE come from the germline V gene (reference sequence). The CDR3 is 15 amino acids. The ends were cut back, 6 bases at V and 4 bases at J, with 16 bases in the middle. CDR3 nucleotide sequence: TGTGCCAGCATTGAGGGGGTCGTTGGCACCGGGGAGCTGTTTTTT. Protein product: CASIEGVVGTGELFF.

This chain uses TRBV7-9 with TRBJ1-2; D is unclear. CDR3 size: 18 residues. CDR1 and CDR2 (germline): SEHNR, FQNEAQ (reference sequence). Trimming took 4 bases from V and 9 from J, leaving 30 bases between them. This chain's CDR3 is CASSSYRTTPMGRSSYTF. CDR3 bases: TGTGCCAGCAGCTCTTACCGGACTACCCCCATGGGTCGTTCAAGCTACACCTTC.

The chain carries TRBV12-3 or TRBV12-4 and TRBJ2-2; D tentatively reads TRBD1 or TRBD2 (5 bases each). Trimming removed 6 bases at V and 2 bases at J, with 16 bases between. The CDR3 covers 16 residues. The CDR3 sequence is CASSPGTSYNTGELFF. CDR3 coding DNA: TGTGCCAGCAGCCCTGGGACCAGTTATAACACCGGGGAGCTGTTTTTT.

Concerning this clonotype itself: A read error may explain this, as a much larger clone is one base away. The CDR3 does not close with the conserved phenylalanine or tryptophan, likely indicating a read error. The CDR3 DNA reads TGTGCCAGCAGCTTAAGCGGGAGTGGATACGAGCAGTACTTA. It yields the protein CASSLSGSGYEQYL. The chain recombines TRBV11-2 with TRBJ2-4; TRBD2 aligns across 8 bases. The J call may be wrong; the DNA end is better matched by TRBJ2-7. Germline V gene lookup returns CDR1 SGHAT and CDR2 FQNNGV. This CDR3 has 14 amino acids.

The chain uses TRBV7-2 and TRBJ1-1; D ambiguous. V lost 5 bases and J lost 4, with 17 bases in between. CDR3 length equals 15 residues. Germline V gives CDR1 SGHTA, CDR2 FQGNSA. In nucleotides, the CDR3 is TGTGCCAGCAGCCAAATGACTAATGAGGGCACTGAAGCTTTCTTT. Translated: CASSQMTNEGTEAFF.

This clonotype appeared a single time. Its ends do not fully match the called genes, so a read error is possible. The chain links TRBV7-9 to TRBJ2-5, with TRBD1 matching 8 bases. The CDR3 is 17 residues long. Germline V gene data show CDR1 as SEHNR and CDR2 as FQNEAQ (reference sequence). The CDR3 here is CASGLESRTGRTRVQYF. As DNA, the CDR3 is TGTGCCAGCGGCTTAGAATCTAGGACAGGGAGGACGAGAGTGCAGTACTTC.

A few counts support this clonotype. The V call is TRBV10-3, the J call TRBJ1-1; no firm D call. Germline CDR1 is ENHRY and CDR2 is SYGVKD. The V end was cut by 3 bases, the J end by 8 bases, with 10 bases between. The CDR3 extends over 12 amino acids. CDR3 DNA: TGTGCCATCAGTGATTCTTCGGGAGAAGCTTTCTTT. Translating it yields CAISDSSGEAFF.

This clonotype was found a few times. V is TRBV6-5 and J is TRBJ1-2; 12 nucleotides line up with TRBD1. The V segment lost 0 bases and the J segment 6 bases; nucleotides outside the gene matches: 5. From germline, CDR1 is MNHEY and CDR2 SVGAGI. The CDR3 contains 16 residues. In nucleotides, the CDR3 is TGTGCCAGCAGTTACTCAGGGACAGGGGGCAAGAATGGCTACACCTTC. Amino acids: CASSYSGTGGKNGYTF.

CDR3 amino acids: CSVGAGTATGTQYF. CDR3 coding DNA: TGCAGCGTTGGTGCCGGGACAGCAACAGGGACCCAGTACTTC. The chain uses TRBV29-1 and TRBJ2-5; the match to TRBD1 covers 7 bases. The CDR3 is made up of 14 amino acids. The germline V gene encodes CDR1 SQVTM and CDR2 ANQGSEA. Trimming cost V 4 bases and J 7 bases; bases outside gene matches: 12.